Listed below are T cell receptor beta chains from one sample, sequenced in a study of glioma-infiltrating T cells after dendritic cell vaccination. The method was immunoSEQ multiplex PCR; TCRdb's version includes in-frame clones alone and lacks a portion of them. The sample yields tens of thousands of clones, 80% to 85% seen once. The sample consisted of blood, taken before dendritic cell vaccination. These receptors came from a human donor with glioblastoma. CDR3s leave out the opening cysteine and the closing phenylalanine or tryptophan. Each record gives: CDR3 length, clone size, D gene, V gene, CDR3 protein. The D gene is left open where the match is weak. Size tells how often a clone was seen (once, few, many) or the class of an expanded clone, and some rows leave it out.

cdr3_length: 16
clone_size: -
d_call: -
v_call: TRBV18
cdr3_aa: ASSPNLETVVANYGYT

cdr3_length: 14
clone_size: once
d_call: TRBD1
v_call: TRBV18
cdr3_aa: ASSPRLDREGYGYT

cdr3_length: 13
clone_size: -
d_call: TRBD1
v_call: TRBV25-1
cdr3_aa: ASSESGGEIYGYT

cdr3_length: 16
clone_size: -
d_call: TRBD1
v_call: TRBV5-6
cdr3_aa: ASSPNIGRTGSNLEQY

cdr3_length: 13
clone_size: -
d_call: TRBD1
v_call: TRBV7-2
cdr3_aa: ASSAHPGTEYGYT

cdr3_length: 13
clone_size: -
d_call: TRBD2
v_call: TRBV7-9
cdr3_aa: ASSRRTSGTYEQY

cdr3_length: 11
clone_size: -
d_call: -
v_call: TRBV18
cdr3_aa: ASSLDRYGELF

cdr3_length: 9
clone_size: -
d_call: -
v_call: TRBV11-2
cdr3_aa: ASTRADTQY

cdr3_length: 12
clone_size: -
d_call: -
v_call: TRBV5-1
cdr3_aa: ASSLADSAYEQY

cdr3_length: 12
clone_size: -
d_call: -
v_call: TRBV5-1
cdr3_aa: ASSLGQLQETQY

cdr3_length: 12
clone_size: -
d_call: TRBD1
v_call: TRBV6-5
cdr3_aa: ASSTGELGYGYT